The TCR beta chain described here comes from a study of spatial heterogeneity in lung cancer. In the study overall: Detection of beta-chain sequences consistently exceeded that of alpha-chain sequences.

Using its own MiXCR run on the 5' RACE reads, TCRdb lists one record per CDR3 protein. The table has roughly 4,000 distinct CDR3 sequences, over 6.5% seen once; the top ten hold roughly 8.9%. Time point described: sample taken at primary tumor resection. A total of 72 untreated early-stage non-small cell lung cancer patients served as donors. Tumor, nontumor lung or frozen PBMC supplied whole RNA, sequenced without sorting. This clonotype rates as medium-sized (0.01 to 0.1%). Its antigen is as yet unknown. Findings and limits, study-wide: Ubiquitous and regional nonsynonymous mutation counts were tracked by ubiquitous and regional expanded TCR counts, respectively. Tumors with more nonsynonymous mutations had more expanded intratumoral alpha and beta TCRs.

This CDR3 region has 16 residues. Germline-derived CDR1 and CDR2 are MNHNS and SASEGT. V was pared by 3 bases and J by 0 bases, with 14 bases between. The chain is built from TRBV6-1 and TRBJ1-2; a weak D match, TRBD1 (6 bases). Sample: lung tumor tissue, taken at surgery. This receptor was identified in a male donor with early-stage non-small cell lung cancer. CDR3 in amino acids: CASSDRGHAANYGYTF. The CDR3 nucleotides are TGTGCCAGCAGTGATCGGGGACACGCAGCTAACTATGGCTACACCTTC.